This T cell receptor (beta chain) comes out of a study of CXCR3-negative and CXCR3-positive naive CD8 T cells. With 300,000 cells each, the CD8+ T cell subsets were individually sorted in triplicate. Naive CD8+ T cells had a CD45RO-CCR7+CD27+CD95- phenotype. The CDR3 has 16 amino acids. CDR1 is MNHEY, CDR2 SVGEGT, per germline. To note about this clonotype: The antigen remains unidentified.

Researchers prepared the TRB cDNA libraries using 5' RACE with UMI labels. Following a re-call of the 5' RACE reads, TCRdb has one entry per CDR3 protein and lacks DNA. Its table records roughly 86,000 distinct CDR3 sequences. The study, taken as a whole, reports: Naive cells with CXCR3 showed TRB CDR3s that were more hydrophobic than those in CXCR3-negative naive cells. Similar levels of surface CD5 were seen between naive subsets; TCR strength was inferred from TRB CDR3 properties.

This clonotype originated in a human donor in good health. Some clones in this sample may be carry-over from other donors' samples. The V gene is TRBV6-2 or TRBV6-3, the J gene TRBJ2-7; TCRdb picks TRBD2, but there is no DNA to check that call. The specimen was naive CXCR3- CD8+ T cells from blood. Subset here: CD45RO-CCR7+CD27+CD95- naive CD8+ T cells lacking CXCR3 (TNR3-). CDR3 in amino acids: CASSYHGGTGSYEQYF.